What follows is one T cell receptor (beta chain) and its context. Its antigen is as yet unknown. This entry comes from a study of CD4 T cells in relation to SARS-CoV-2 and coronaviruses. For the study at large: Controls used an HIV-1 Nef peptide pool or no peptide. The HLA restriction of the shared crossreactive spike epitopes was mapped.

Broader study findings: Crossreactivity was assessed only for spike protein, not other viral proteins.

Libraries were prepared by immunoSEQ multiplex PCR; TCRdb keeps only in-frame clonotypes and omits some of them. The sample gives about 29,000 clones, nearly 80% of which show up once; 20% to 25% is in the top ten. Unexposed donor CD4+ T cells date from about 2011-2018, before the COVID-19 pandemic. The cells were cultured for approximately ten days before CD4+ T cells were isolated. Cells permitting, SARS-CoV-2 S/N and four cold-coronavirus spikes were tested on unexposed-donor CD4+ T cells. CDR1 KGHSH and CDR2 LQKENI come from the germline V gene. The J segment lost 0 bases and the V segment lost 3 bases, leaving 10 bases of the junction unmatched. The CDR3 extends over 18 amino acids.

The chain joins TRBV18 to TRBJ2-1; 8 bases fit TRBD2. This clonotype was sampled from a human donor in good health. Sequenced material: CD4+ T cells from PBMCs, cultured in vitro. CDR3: CASSPMSQRGSSYNEQFF. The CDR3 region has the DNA TGTGCCAGCTCACCGATGAGCCAGCGGGGGAGCTCCTACAATGAGCAGTTCTTC. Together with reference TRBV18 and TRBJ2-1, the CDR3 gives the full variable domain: NAGVMQNPRHLVRRRGQEARLRCSPMKGHSHVYWYRQLPEEGLKFMVYLQKENIIDESGMPKERFSAEFPKEGPSILRIQQVVRGDSAAYFCASSPMSQRGSSYNEQFFGPGTRLTVL.